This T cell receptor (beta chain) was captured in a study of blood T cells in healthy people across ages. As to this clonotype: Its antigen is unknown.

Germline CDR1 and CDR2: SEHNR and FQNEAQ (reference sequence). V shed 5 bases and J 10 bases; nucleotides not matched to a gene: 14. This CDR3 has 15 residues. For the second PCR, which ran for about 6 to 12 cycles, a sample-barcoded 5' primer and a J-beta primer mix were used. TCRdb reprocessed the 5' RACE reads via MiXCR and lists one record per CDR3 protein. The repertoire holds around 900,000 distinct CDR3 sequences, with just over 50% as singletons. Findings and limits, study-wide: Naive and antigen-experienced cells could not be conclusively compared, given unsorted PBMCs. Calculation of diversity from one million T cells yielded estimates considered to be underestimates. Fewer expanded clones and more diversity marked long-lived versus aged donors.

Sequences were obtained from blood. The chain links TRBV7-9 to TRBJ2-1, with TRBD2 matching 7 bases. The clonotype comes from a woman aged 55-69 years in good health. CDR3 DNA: TGTGCCAGCAGCCGGGAGGCGGGTACGGGCCCGGAGCAGTTCTTC. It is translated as CASSREAGTGPEQFF. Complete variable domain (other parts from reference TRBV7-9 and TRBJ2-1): DTGVSQNPRHKITKRGQNVTFRCDPISEHNRLYWYRQTLGQGPEFLTYFQNEAQLEKSRLLSDRFSAERPKGSFSTLEIQRTEQGDSAMYLCASSREAGTGPEQFFGPGTRLTVL.